Detailed here is one T cell receptor beta chain. Its antigen is not identified. TCRdb keeps only in-frame clones here, not all; method: immunoSEQ multiplex PCR. In the table there are tens of thousands of clones, around 85% of which are singletons. This CDR3 is built from 14 residues. The V gene lost 6 bases and the J gene lost 10 bases, with 19 bases spanning the gap. CDR1 is MNHEY, CDR2 SVGAGI, per germline. The record originates from a study of PD-1 blockade in classical Hodgkin lymphoma. The wider study: Intravenous delivery of nivolumab at 3 mg/kg to patients occurred every 2 weeks.

Study results and caveats: CD4+ TCR diversity rose significantly by C4D1, and CD8+ TCR diversity did not. Newly diagnosed and completely responding patients shared comparable baseline diversity.

The sample's time point: cycle 4 day 1 (C4D1), after 5 to 7 weeks of nivolumab. Each patient experienced a relapse that followed autologous stem cell transplantation, and brentuximab vedotin exposure varied. Purification of CD4+ T cells from thawed PBMCs was performed via magnetic negative selection. Best responses fell into complete response, partial response or progressive disease. The genes are TRBV6-5 and TRBJ2-1; D is possibly TRBD1 or TRBD2 (5 bases each). The sequences come from CD4+ T cells from blood, collected before the fourth cycle of nivolumab. This sequence originates from a human donor with classical Hodgkin lymphoma. In DNA, the CDR3 is TGTGCCAGCAGACCGCCCGGCGGCCGGGGCGAGCAGTTCTTC. Translation gives CASRPPGGRGEQFF.